This T cell receptor (beta chain) emerged from a study of blood T cell repertoires in COVID-19. Study in general: The samples span acute and convalescent COVID-19 from the United States, Italy and Spain. The analysed material was cDNA or gDNA that came from T cells, B-cell-depleted T cells, or PBMCs.

Libraries were prepared by immunoSEQ multiplex PCR; TCRdb keeps only in-frame clonotypes and omits some of them. The top ten hold 14% of the sample, which has some 180,000 clones, more than 75% seen once. Categorization into cohorts depended on clinical history that participants reported. Input material: PBMCs or T cells enriched from blood (not recorded which). The clonotype comes from a man in his fifties or sixties who had been exposed to COVID-19.

CDR3 loop: CSASSSGSAKNIQYF. CDR3 in DNA: TGCAGTGCTAGTTCCAGCGGGAGCGCCAAAAACATTCAGTACTTC. The chain has TRBV20-1 and TRBJ2-4, with 8 bases that match TRBD2. Germline values: CDR1 DFQATT, CDR2 SNEGSKA (reference sequence). This CDR3 comprises 15 residues. V trimming: 3 bases; J trimming: 1 base; junction bases outside the gene matches: 5.